These 32 T cell receptor beta chains share one sample of origin, sequenced in a study of technical replicates of blood from a few donors. Generated by immunoSEQ multiplex PCR, the TCRdb table keeps only in-frame clones and is missing some. The top ten clones hold roughly 3.9% of a sample with 51,000 or so clones, more than 85% of them seen once. The sample comprised PBMCs. Receptors originate from a human donor in good health. Some clones in this sample may be carry-over from other donors' samples.

This rearrangement joins TRBV4-3 to TRBJ1-2, with 7 bases matching TRBD1. J lost 0 bases, V lost 4 bases, and 11 bases had no gene match. CDR1 is LGHNA, CDR2 YSLEER, per germline. The CDR3 has 17 amino acids. The DNA for the CDR3 is TGCGCCAGCAGCCGGGACCGGGACAGCTACTCTAACTATGGCTACACCTTC. It is translated as CASSRDRDSYSNYGYTF.

This chain connects TRBV9 to TRBJ2-2, with D perhaps matching TRBD1 (5 bases). Per the germline V gene, CDR1 is SGDLS and CDR2 is YYNGEE. The CDR3 sequence is 16 residues long. V was shortened by 0 bases and J by 0 bases, with 9 bases between the two germline ends. The CDR3 spells CASSVESRANTGELFF. The CDR3 DNA sequence: TGTGCCAGCAGCGTAGAATCCAGGGCGAACACCGGGGAGCTGTTTTTT.

The genes are TRBV4-3 and TRBJ1-6, with TRBD1 matching over 7 bases. J was trimmed by 5 bases and V by 5 bases; bases with no gene match: 9. The CDR3 totals 16 residues. Germline lookup yields CDR1 LGHNA and CDR2 YSLEER. CDR3 region: CASSIRGQGDNSPLHF. CDR3 DNA: TGCGCCAGCAGCATCCGAGGGCAGGGGGATAATTCACCCCTCCACTTT.

The sample holds a few counts of this clone. J is TRBJ2-5 and V is TRBV19, with 8 bases lining up with TRBD1. V lost 5 bases and J lost 4; bases outside the gene matches: 6. Germline V gene sequence: CDR1 LNHDA, CDR2 SQIVND (reference sequence). The CDR3 sequence is 14 residues long. CDR3: CASSAQGAVETQYF. CDR3 nucleotide sequence: TGTGCCAGTAGTGCCCAGGGGGCCGTAGAGACCCAGTACTTC.

CDR3 amino acids: CASSQEASGGAYGTQYF. In DNA form, the CDR3 reads TGTGCCAGCAGCCAAGAGGCTAGCGGGGGGGCCTACGGGACCCAGTACTTC. The V gene is TRBV4-2, the J gene TRBJ2-5, with 12 bases that match TRBD2. Germline assignment: CDR1 LGHNA and CDR2 YNFKEQ. V lost 0 bases to trimming and J lost 7 bases; unmatched junction nucleotides: 9. The CDR3 extends over 17 amino acids.

The chain links TRBV7-7 to TRBJ2-1; TRBD1 matches at 10 bases. The CDR3 runs to 15 residues. The V segment lost 5 bases and the J segment 7 bases; nucleotides outside the gene matches: 8. CDR1 is SSHAT, CDR2 FNYEAQ, per germline (reference sequence). CDR3 sequence reads: CASSRQGARGNEQFF. In DNA form, the CDR3 reads TGTGCCAGCAGCAGACAGGGGGCCCGGGGGAATGAGCAGTTCTTC.

CDR3 protein: CASSLFGGLNTDTQYF. CDR3 coding DNA: TGTGCCAGCAGCTTATTCGGGGGGCTCAACACAGATACGCAGTATTTT. This chain joins TRBV7-3 and TRBJ2-3, with TRBD2 as a possible D gene (7 bases). This CDR3 has 16 amino acids. Germline V gives CDR1 SGHTA, CDR2 FQGTGA. V was clipped by 2 bases and J by 2 bases, with 14 bases between them. Drawing the rest from reference TRBV7-3 and TRBJ2-3, the complete variable domain is GAGVSQTPSNKVTEKGKYVELRCDPISGHTALYWYRQSLGQGPEFLIYFQGTGAADDSGLPNDRFFAVRPEGSVSTLKIQRTERGDSAVYLCASSLFGGLNTDTQYFGPGTRLTVL.

This clone was seen just once. Distinct nucleotide sequences in the sample also encode this CDR3. This rearrangement joins TRBV19 to TRBJ1-2, with D tentatively TRBD1 (5 bases). The CDR3 has 13 amino acids. The germline V gene has CDR1 LNHDA and CDR2 SQIVND (reference sequence). V was trimmed by 3 bases and J by 9 bases, leaving 14 bases between them. The CDR3 loop is CASSMGQGRSYTF. DNA for the CDR3: TGTGCCAGTAGTATGGGTCAGGGTAGGAGCTACACCTTC.

Concerning this clone: At the DNA level, this CDR3 is encoded by other sequences in the same sample as well. The genes are TRBV9 and TRBJ2-1; TRBD2 agrees at 10 bases. The germline gives CDR1 SGDLS, CDR2 YYNGEE. CDR3 length equals 16 residues. V shed 0 bases and J 3 bases; nucleotides not matched to a gene: 3. CDR3 nucleotide sequence: TGTGCCAGCAGCGTAGGGCTAGCGGGGGTCTACAATGAGCAGTTCTTC. The encoded protein is CASSVGLAGVYNEQFF. The full variable domain, its missing parts supplied by reference TRBV9 and TRBJ2-1, is DSGVTQTPKHLITATGQRVTLRCSPRSGDLSVYWYQQSLDQGLQFLIQYYNGEERAKGNILERFSAQQFPDLHSELNLSSLELGDSALYFCASSVGLAGVYNEQFFGPGTRLTVL.

The chain is built from TRBV5-6 and TRBJ1-1, with 7 bases fitting TRBD1. The CDR3 has 17 residues. Trimming at V came to 4 bases and at J to 3 bases, leaving 15 bases not matched to a gene. Germline V lookup: CDR1 SGHDT, CDR2 YYEEEE. CDR3 in DNA: TGTGCCAGCAGCGTCGATAGACAGGGTGTCGGGTACACTGAAGCTTTCTTT. As protein: CASSVDRQGVGYTEAFF.

The chain has TRBV21-1 and TRBJ1-3. TRBV21-1 is deemed a pseudogene. The CDR3 extends over 19 amino acids. The CDR3: CASITNERLRESSGNTIYF. The CDR3 DNA is TGTGCCAGCATTACAAATGAAAGGTTGCGGGAGAGCTCTGGAAACACCATATATTTT.

The chain recombines TRBV6-5 with TRBJ2-1; 15 positions agree with TRBD2. CDR3 size: 15 residues. CDR1 is MNHEY and CDR2 is SVGAGI in the germline V gene. J gave up 6 bases and V 8 bases, and 5 bases lay outside the gene matches. The CDR3 sequence: CASGVGLAGGNEQFF. CDR3 DNA: TGTGCCAGCGGGGTGGGACTAGCGGGAGGCAATGAGCAGTTCTTC.

J is TRBJ1-6 and V is TRBV6-4; no clear D gene. CDR1 is MRHNA and CDR2 is SNTAGT in the germline V gene. The V end lost 0 bases, the J end lost 7 bases, and 10 bases lay between the germline ends. This CDR3 is 15 amino acids long. For the CDR3, the DNA is TGTGCCAGCAGTGACTCCCCAGGTTTCAATTCACCCCTCCACTTT. Protein: CASSDSPGFNSPLHF.

The V and J genes are TRBV7-6 and TRBJ2-2; 9 positions match TRBD1. The germline V gene encodes CDR1 SGHVS and CDR2 FNYEAQ. This CDR3 has 18 residues. J lost 4 bases, V lost 7 bases, and 16 bases had no gene match. The CDR3 bases are TGTGCCAGCATGTTGGGACAGGGAAATCTACGTGGCACCGGGGAGCTGTTTTTT. Amino acid sequence: CASMLGQGNLRGTGELFF.

V and J are TRBV7-6 and TRBJ2-7; a possible D gene is TRBD2 (6 bases). This CDR3 has 14 residues. Per the germline V gene, CDR1 is SGHVS and CDR2 is FNYEAQ. V gave up 2 bases and J gave up 3 bases, with 11 bases separating them. The CDR3 DNA reads as TGTGCCAGCAGCTTATCGGGAGTCGGCTACGAGCAGTACTTC. Its protein product is CASSLSGVGYEQYF.

The V and J genes are TRBV10-1 and TRBJ2-7; D unresolved. Germline V gene data show CDR1 as WNHNN and CDR2 as SYGVQD (reference sequence). Trimming shortened V by 1 base and J by 3 bases, and 10 bases separated the two germline ends. CDR3 length: 14 amino acids. This CDR3 is CASSEWALHYEQYF. Written as DNA, the CDR3 is TGCGCCAGCAGTGAGTGGGCTCTACACTACGAGCAGTACTTC.

Here the CDR3 DNA reads TGTGCCAGCAGTTCCCGGACAGGGAGGGTTATCGGGGAGCTGTTTTTT. As protein: CASSSRTGRVIGELFF. V usage is TRBV28 and J usage is TRBJ2-2; a weak D match, TRBD1 (8 bases). CDR3 length: 16 residues. Trimming left V 4 bases short and J 7 bases short, with 19 bases between. The germline V gene has CDR1 MDHEN and CDR2 SYDVKM.

The gene calls are TRBV5-1 and TRBJ2-5; the match to TRBD2 covers 7 bases. The V gene's germline CDR1 is SGHRS and CDR2 YFSETQ. With 1 base clipped from V and 5 bases from J, the junction kept 8 bases outside the gene matches. The CDR3 is 15 amino acids. The CDR3 is CASSLFAGEGETQYF. The CDR3 DNA is TGCGCCAGCAGCTTGTTCGCGGGAGAGGGGGAGACCCAGTACTTC.

The chain is built from TRBV7-2 and TRBJ2-3, with D perhaps TRBD1 (5 bases). The V and J ends lost 3 bases and 2 bases respectively, with 9 bases between them. Germline CDR1 SGHTA, CDR2 FQGNSA. The CDR3 contains 14 residues. CDR3 DNA: TGTGCCAGCAGCTTGGGGCTTTTCACAGATACGCAGTATTTT. This sequence encodes CASSLGLFTDTQYF.

The rearrangement joins TRBV11-3 to TRBJ2-1; 15 positions agree with TRBD2. CDR1 is SGHNT, CDR2 YENEEA, per germline. J gave up 7 bases and V 5 bases, and 9 bases lay outside the gene matches. CDR3 length: 17 residues. The CDR3 bases are TGTGCCAGCAGCCCCCGGACTAGCGGGGGGGCGGTTAATGAGCAGTTCTTC. This translates into CASSPRTSGGAVNEQFF.

The CDR3 bases are TGTGCCAGCAGTGCGATGACTGTAGGTGAGCAGACCCAGTACTTC. Translation gives CASSAMTVGEQTQYF. The chain has TRBV6-1 and TRBJ2-5; D uncertain. Germline lookup yields CDR1 MNHNS and CDR2 SASEGT. Trimming took 4 bases from V and 6 from J, leaving 18 bases between them. The CDR3 has 15 residues.

The chain employs TRBV6-5 and TRBJ2-7; the match to TRBD2 covers 10 bases. The germline CDR1 and CDR2 sequences are MNHEY and SVGAGI. The V segment lost 2 bases and the J segment 4 bases; nucleotides outside the gene matches: 5. The CDR3 totals 15 residues. DNA for the CDR3: TGTGCCAGCAGTTACGTGCTAGCGGGAGTGTACGAGCAGTACTTC. It is translated as CASSYVLAGVYEQYF.

This clone was seen only once. This sequence joins TRBV9 and TRBJ1-5; D is uncertain. The CDR3 is 15 amino acids. Germline values: CDR1 SGDLS, CDR2 YYNGEE. Trimming shortened V by 0 bases and J by 1 base, and 8 bases separated the two germline ends. The CDR3 DNA is TGTGCCAGCAGCGTAGAGGGCGGGAGCAATCAGCCCCAGCATTTT. Its protein is CASSVEGGSNQPQHF.

V is TRBV21-1 and J is TRBJ2-7; the table's D call, TRBD2, has no DNA check behind it. TRBV21-1 is labeled a pseudogene. The CDR3 length is 15 residues. The CDR3 loop reads CASRIPSGCSYEQYF. The CDR3 DNA reads TGTGCCAGCAGAATTCCGAGCGGGTGCTCCTACGAGCAGTACTTC.

The gene calls are TRBV5-1 and TRBJ2-1; 9 nucleotides line up with TRBD2. CDR3 length equals 16 residues. With 5 bases clipped from V and 0 bases from J, the junction kept 6 bases outside the gene matches. Germline V lookup: CDR1 SGHRS, CDR2 YFSETQ. CDR3 sequence: CASSLSGSLSYNEQFF. The CDR3 DNA reads TGCGCCAGCAGTCTTAGCGGGAGCCTCTCCTACAATGAGCAGTTCTTC. The entire variable domain, with the rest obtained from reference TRBV5-1 and TRBJ2-1, is as follows: KAGVTQTPRYLIKTRGQQVTLSCSPISGHRSVSWYQQTPGQGLQFLFEYFSETQRNKGNFPGRFSGRQFSNSRSEMNVSTLELGDSALYLCASSLSGSLSYNEQFFGPGTRLTVL.

V gene TRBV10-3 combines with J gene TRBJ1-1, with D uncertain. The CDR3 has 15 residues. The ends were cut back, 4 bases at V and 0 bases at J, with 12 bases in the middle. Germline V CDR1 and CDR2: ENHRY, SYGVKD. This CDR3 is CAISGGDVVNTEAFF. In DNA form, the CDR3 reads TGTGCCATCAGTGGAGGAGACGTCGTGAACACTGAAGCTTTCTTT.

The chain is built from TRBV4-1 and TRBJ1-4, with D unclear. V lost 1 base to trimming and J lost 0 bases, with 6 bases between them. The germline gives CDR1 MGHRA, CDR2 YSYEKL. The CDR3 is made up of 15 amino acids. CDR3 sequence (DNA): TGCGCCAGCAGCCAAGTTACAGCAACTAATGAAAAACTGTTTTTT. It specifies CASSQVTATNEKLFF.

J is TRBJ1-6 and V is TRBV25-1; no firm D call. The CDR3 contains 16 residues. The V end was cut by 8 bases, the J end by 0 bases, with 14 bases between. Germline-derived CDR1 and CDR2 are MGHDK and SYGVNS. The CDR3 protein is CASSGTTGSYNSPLHF. The CDR3 DNA follows: TGTGCCAGCTCGGGAACGACCGGCTCCTATAATTCACCCCTCCACTTT.

This chain joins TRBV7-3 and TRBJ2-1, with D uncertain. Per germline, CDR1 SGHTA and CDR2 FQGTGA. This CDR3 is 19 amino acids long. V lost 2 bases and J lost 2, with 22 bases in between. The CDR3 coding sequence is TGTGCCAGCAGCTTATCCCCCCTAGTCCCCCCCCTAGCCTACAATGAGCAGTTCTTC. Translation: CASSLSPLVPPLAYNEQFF.

The chain carries TRBV12-5 and TRBJ2-1; 8 bases line up with TRBD1. This CDR3 is built from 14 residues. Germline V gene sequence: CDR1 LGHNT, CDR2 FRNRAP. V was pared by 4 bases and J by 9 bases, with 8 bases of the junction left unmatched. The CDR3 sequence: CASGSDRGDGEQFF. In DNA form, the CDR3 reads TGTGCTAGTGGTTCCGACAGGGGAGACGGTGAGCAGTTCTTC. Full variable domain (missing parts from reference TRBV12-5 and TRBJ2-1): DARVTQTPRHKVTEMGQEVTMRCQPILGHNTVFWYRQTMMQGLELLAYFRNRAPLDDSGMPKDRFSAEMPDATLATLKIQPSEPRDSAVYFCASGSDRGDGEQFFGPGTRLTVL.

J is TRBJ1-5 and V is TRBV30; no reliable D call. The CDR3 spans 13 residues. V was clipped by 0 bases and J by 4 bases, with 7 bases between them. Germline loops: CDR1 GTSNPN, CDR2 SVGIG (reference sequence). The CDR3 DNA follows: TGTGCCTGGAGTGTTGCGGGGAATCAGCCCCAGCATTTT. Translation gives CAWSVAGNQPQHF.

The gene calls are TRBV6-5 and TRBJ1-6; no reliable D call. The CDR3 consists of 16 residues. Per germline, CDR1 MNHEY and CDR2 SVGAGI. V shed 2 bases and J shed 7 bases, with 15 bases lying between them. The CDR3 region has the DNA TGTGCCAGCAGTTACGAGGGAGGACGGCTGAATTCACCCCTCCACTTT. It specifies CASSYEGGRLNSPLHF.